Listed below are T cell receptor beta chains from one sample, sequenced in a study of shared clonotypes between healthy human individuals. The repertoire was sequenced with immunoSEQ multiplex PCR; TCRdb's copy has only in-frame clones and lacks some. The table includes a few million clones, approximately 95% detected once. The sequencing input was naive CD4+ T cells sorted from blood. Source of these receptors: a man aged 18 to 35 in good health. The CDR3 runs from the conserved cysteine through the conserved F or W. D genes are given only for firm matches. Not every row has a clone size; where given, it reads once, few, many or a size class.

d_gene,v_gene,j_gene,abundance,CDR3aa,CDR3nt
-,TRBV14,TRBJ1-2,-,CASSRGAAAHGYTF,TGTGCCAGCAGCCGCGGAGCGGCGGCACATGGCTACACCTTC
-,TRBV27,TRBJ1-4,-,CASSFRPATNEKLFF,TGTGCCAGCAGTTTCAGACCTGCAACTAATGAAAAACTGTTTTTT
TRBD1,TRBV4-2,TRBJ1-2,-,CASSQDSTGVLYGYTF,TGTGCCAGCAGCCAAGATAGTACAGGGGTATTATATGGCTACACCTTC
-,TRBV5-1,TRBJ1-5,-,CASSLVGDNQPQHF,TGCGCCAGCAGCTTGGTCGGGGACAATCAGCCCCAGCATTTT
-,TRBV30,TRBJ1-1,-,CAWSRQIRNTEAFF,TGTGCCTGGAGTCGACAAATCAGGAACACTGAAGCTTTCTTT
-,TRBV28,TRBJ2-3,-,CASSLSGPSTDTQYF,TGTGCCAGCAGTTTGTCAGGGCCTAGCACAGATACGCAGTATTTT
-,TRBV5-4,TRBJ1-2,once,CASSLNTNYGYTF,TGTGCCAGCAGCTTGAATACGAACTATGGCTACACCTTC
-,TRBV28,TRBJ2-3,-,CASTGTPLTDTQYF,TGTGCCAGCACCGGGACGCCCTTAACAGATACGCAGTATTTT
TRBD1,TRBV4-1,TRBJ2-1,-,CASSTLTGGAYNEQFF,TGCGCCAGCAGCACCCTTACAGGGGGCGCGTACAATGAGCAGTTCTTC
-,TRBV5-6,TRBJ2-7,-,CASSFFSRPYEQYF,TGTGCCAGCAGCTTCTTCTCCAGGCCCTACGAGCAGTACTTC
-,TRBV6-1,TRBJ1-3,once,CATPGFTGNTIYF,TGTGCCACACCAGGGTTTACCGGAAACACCATATATTTT
-,TRBV11-1,TRBJ1-1,-,CASRTDGDGTEAFF,TGTGCCAGCAGGACAGACGGCGATGGCACTGAAGCTTTCTTT
-,TRBV6-1,TRBJ1-2,-,CASRGELYGYTF,TGTGCCAGCAGAGGCGAGCTCTATGGCTACACCTTC
-,TRBV27,TRBJ1-6,-,CASRDGQYLNSPLHF,TGTGCCAGCAGAGACGGACAGTACCTCAATTCACCCCTCCACTTT
TRBD1,TRBV7-7,TRBJ1-1,-,CASNVEQGRTEAFF,TGTGCTAGCAACGTAGAACAGGGGCGGACTGAAGCTTTCTTT
TRBD2,TRBV5-1,TRBJ2-3,-,CASSHQGLAASTDTQYF,TGCGCCAGCAGCCATCAGGGACTAGCGGCTAGCACAGATACGCAGTATTTT
-,TRBV5-1,TRBJ2-1,-,CASSPTGAEGRNEQFF,TGCGCCAGCAGCCCTACGGGGGCCGAGGGTAGGAATGAGCAGTTCTTC
-,TRBV6-5,TRBJ2-6,-,CASSYAGANVLTF,TGTGCCAGCAGTTATGCTGGGGCCAACGTCCTGACTTTC
TRBD1,TRBV6-5,TRBJ1-1,-,CASSYRKTGENTEAFF,TGTGCCAGCAGTTATAGGAAGACAGGGGAGAACACTGAAGCTTTCTTT